A selection of T cell receptor beta chains follows, all from one sample in a study of shared clonotypes between healthy human individuals. Only in-frame clones appear in the TCRdb table, and some are missing; sequencing was by immunoSEQ multiplex PCR. The sample contains about 2.3 million clones, approximately 93% of which appear only once. Sequencing was done on a sample of naive CD4+ T cells from PBMCs. Receptors were obtained from a young man in good health. Some clones in this sample may be carry-over from other donors' samples. Each CDR3 is given with its conserved first and last residue. The order of the fields is D gene, clone size, J gene, V gene, CDR3 DNA, CDR3 protein. The D gene is left open where the match is weak. Clone size is given for some rows only: seen once, a few or many times, or a class if the clone is expanded.

NA,NA,TRBJ1-1,TRBV28,TGTGCCAGCAGTGCGCCCACGGGGGTGGCTTTCTTT,CASSAPTGVAFF
TRBD2,NA,TRBJ2-7,TRBV30,TGTGCCTACAGCCTGACTAGCGGGAGGTCCGAGCAGTACTTC,CAYSLTSGRSEQYF
NA,NA,TRBJ2-1,TRBV7-9,TGTGCCAGCAGCTCGACCAAGTGGACAACCTACAATGAGCAGTTCTTC,CASSSTKWTTYNEQFF
NA,NA,TRBJ1-1,TRBV15,TGTGCCACCAGCAGAGGTCACAGCGCTTTCTTT,CATSRGHSAFF
NA,NA,TRBJ1-3,TRBV6-4,TGTGCCAGCAGTGACCCGAGGGACGGAGAGGGAAACACCATATATTTT,CASSDPRDGEGNTIYF
NA,NA,TRBJ1-3,TRBV4-3,TGCGCCAGCAGCCAAGACTCGCGCAACACCATATATTTT,CASSQDSRNTIYF
TRBD1,NA,TRBJ1-5,TRBV19,TGTGCCAGTAGGAGGGAGGGGGCCAGCAATCAGCCCCAGCATTTT,CASRREGASNQPQHF
NA,NA,TRBJ1-3,TRBV11-2,TGTGCCAGCACGACCTCTGGAAACACCATATATTTT,CASTTSGNTIYF
NA,NA,TRBJ1-3,TRBV7-3,TGTGCCAGCAGCCCCCCCTCTGGAAACACCATATATTTT,CASSPPSGNTIYF
NA,NA,TRBJ2-7,TRBV7-2,TGTGCCAGCAGCTTAGCTTGGGGTAGCGAGCAGTACTTC,CASSLAWGSEQYF
TRBD2,NA,TRBJ2-2,TRBV28,TGTGCCAGCAGCAATAGCGGGATTAGAGCTAACACCGGGGAGCTGTTTTTT,CASSNSGIRANTGELFF
TRBD1,NA,TRBJ2-5,TRBV19,TGTGCCAGTAGTATGGGACAGACAGAGACCCAGTACTTC,CASSMGQTETQYF
NA,NA,TRBJ2-2,TRBV9,TGTGCCAGCAGCGCGGAGCTAGCGCGAGCCACCGGGGAGCTGTTTTTT,CASSAELARATGELFF
TRBD2,NA,TRBJ2-3,TRBV4-1,TGCGCCAGCAGCCAAGATCGGGAGGGGACTAGCGGGAGGCGGGATACGCAGTATTTT,CASSQDREGTSGRRDTQYF
NA,NA,TRBJ2-1,TRBV5-1,TGCGCCAGCAGCCTGTTTTCGACTCTCTCCTACAATGAGCAGTTCTTC,CASSLFSTLSYNEQFF
NA,NA,TRBJ1-2,TRBV7-3,TGTGCCAGCAGCTTTGACAGGAACTATGGCTACACCTTC,CASSFDRNYGYTF
NA,once,TRBJ2-3,TRBV11-1,TGTGCCAGCAGCACCCCCAGGGCAGCAGATACGCAGTATTTT,CASSTPRAADTQYF
NA,NA,TRBJ2-5,TRBV9,TGTGCCAGCAGCGCTACAGGGTCACAAGAGACCCAGTACTTC,CASSATGSQETQYF
NA,NA,TRBJ2-5,TRBV5-1,TGCGCCAGCAGCTTGGACACCTGGCAGGGGATGACCCAGTACTTC,CASSLDTWQGMTQYF
NA,NA,TRBJ2-2,TRBV6-1,TGTGCCAGCAGTGTTGCAGGGGGGCATCCCGGGGAGCTGTTTTTT,CASSVAGGHPGELFF
TRBD2,NA,TRBJ2-2,TRBV7-9,TGTGCCAGCAGCTTAGCTTCCAGCGGGAGTAACACCGGGGAGCTGTTTTTT,CASSLASSGSNTGELFF
TRBD2,NA,TRBJ2-7,TRBV5-4,TGTGCCAGCAAGGCTGGCGGGCGGGAGTCCCCTTACGAGCAGTGCTTC,CASKAGGRESPYEQCF
TRBD1,NA,TRBJ2-7,TRBV27,TGTGCCAGCAGTCCCGGACAGGGGGCCACTTCCTTCTCGGCCGAGCAGTACTTC,CASSPGQGATSFSAEQYF
TRBD2,NA,TRBJ2-2,TRBV4-1,TGCGCCAGCAGCCAAGAAGGGGCTAGCGGGAGAGGGGGGGAGCTGTTTTTT,CASSQEGASGRGGELFF
TRBD1,NA,TRBJ2-3,TRBV11-3,TGTGCCAGCAGCCGTGGACAGGGGAGCACAGATACGCAGTATTTT,CASSRGQGSTDTQYF
NA,few,TRBJ2-1,TRBV19,TGTGCCAGTGGTCTGAGGAATGAGCAGTTCTTC,CASGLRNEQFF
NA,NA,TRBJ2-3,TRBV19,TGTGCCAGCCGGTTGGGTGGCTTAAGCACAGATACGCAGTATTTT,CASRLGGLSTDTQYF
TRBD2,NA,TRBJ2-3,TRBV19,TGTGCCAGTAGTATAGAGGGACTAGGCACAGATACGCAGTATTTT,CASSIEGLGTDTQYF
NA,NA,TRBJ1-1,TRBV15,TGTGCCACCAGCAGAGATAAATTGACGGACGATGAAGCTTTCTTT,CATSRDKLTDDEAFF
TRBD1,NA,TRBJ1-3,TRBV6-1,TGTGCCAGCAGTGGAGGGACAGGAGGAAACACCATATATTTT,CASSGGTGGNTIYF
NA,once,TRBJ2-2,TRBV7-3,TGTGCCAGCAGCTTAACGCGTGCGTCCTCGAACACCGGGGAGCTGTTTTTT,CASSLTRASSNTGELFF
NA,NA,TRBJ1-1,TRBV5-4,TGTGCCAGCAGCTCGCCTTGGGGAGACACTGAAGCTTTCTTT,CASSSPWGDTEAFF
NA,NA,TRBJ2-1,TRBV28,TGTGCCAGCAGTTTGGGGGGAGGCTACAATGAGCAGTTCTTC,CASSLGGGYNEQFF
NA,NA,TRBJ1-3,TRBV11-2,TGTGCCAGCAGCTCCGGTACGTCTGGAAACACCATATATTTT,CASSSGTSGNTIYF
NA,NA,TRBJ1-4,TRBV7-9,TGTGCCAGCAGCTTAACGGGTCAAGGATCTGAAAAACTGTTTTTT,CASSLTGQGSEKLFF
NA,NA,TRBJ1-2,TRBV19,TGTGCCAGTAGTATCGGTGGGACGATTAACTATGGCTACACCTTC,CASSIGGTINYGYTF
NA,few,TRBJ1-1,TRBV2,TGTGCCAGCTCAGGTGTATCTGAAGCTTTCTTT,CASSGVSEAFF
NA,NA,TRBJ1-5,TRBV15,TGTGCCACCAGCAGAGATCAAGATCAGCCCCAGCATTTT,CATSRDQDQPQHF
NA,NA,TRBJ1-1,TRBV11-2,TGTGCCAGCAGCTTAGACTATAGGTACACTGAAGCTTTCTTT,CASSLDYRYTEAFF